A selection of T cell receptor beta chains follows, all from one sample in a study of response to subunit inactivated influenza vaccine. TCRdb passed the RT-PCR reads through MiXCR, listing each CDR3 protein once. The sample includes 500,000 to 600,000 distinct CDR3 sequences, roughly 15% seen only once; the top ten take approximately 12%. The starting material was PBMCs from blood, obtained approximately 12 days after vaccination. Receptors were obtained from a man aged 45-65 years who received an inactivated influenza vaccine. Both conserved end residues are part of each CDR3. A D gene is named only where the DNA matches it firmly. The size of a clone is reported for some rows only, either as once, few or many, or as a class for expanded clones.

TRBV11-1	TRBJ2-7	TRBD1	few	CASSLRFGTAYEQYF	TGTGCCAGCAGCTTAAGATTTGGGACAGCCTACGAGCAGTACTTC
TRBV3-1	TRBJ2-1	TRBD2	-	CASRPSGRAWNEQFF	TGTGCCAGCAGACCGAGCGGGAGGGCCTGGAATGAGCAGTTCTTC
TRBV27	TRBJ2-7	TRBD2	-	CASSIVYAGDYEQYF	TGTGCCAGCAGTATCGTATACGCGGGAGACTACGAGCAGTACTTC
TRBV7-9	TRBJ2-7	TRBD1	many	CASSSWTGVNEQYF	TGTGCCAGCAGCTCCTGGACAGGGGTAAACGAGCAGTACTTC
TRBV21-1	TRBJ2-3	-	-	CASSKGWAGRKTDTQYF	TGTGCCAGCAGCAAAGGATGGGCAGGGAGAAAGACAGATACGCAGTATTTT
TRBV12-2	TRBJ1-6	-	-	CASRLGRTLRLIYNSPLHF	TGTGCAAGTCGGCTTGGACGGACCCTGCGCCTCATCTATAATTCACCCCTCCACTTT
TRBV7-2	TRBJ2-3	-	-	CASSFQTGGTDTQYF	TGTGCCAGCAGCTTCCAGACAGGCGGTACAGATACGCAGTATTTT
TRBV12-3/TRBV12-4	TRBJ1-3	-	few	CASRVGGLVGGNTIYF	TGTGCCAGCAGAGTAGGAGGGTTAGTGGGAGGAAACACCATATATTTT
TRBV10-3	TRBJ1-6	TRBD1	few	CAISEPGGNNSPLHF	TGTGCCATCAGTGAGCCAGGGGGCAATAATTCACCCCTCCACTTT
TRBV24-1	TRBJ2-1	TRBD2	many	CATSDPLPSSGPTNEQFF	TGTGCCACCAGTGACCCACTCCCGTCTAGCGGTCCAACCAATGAGCAGTTCTTC
TRBV20-1	TRBJ2-3	TRBD2	-	CSARSPTSGRSDTQYF	TGCAGTGCTAGGAGCCCGACTAGCGGGAGATCAGATACGCAGTATTTT
TRBV20-1	TRBJ2-1	-	-	CSAPSSEQFF	TGCAGTGCCCCGAGCTCTGAGCAGTTCTTC
TRBV20-1	TRBJ2-7	-	few	CSVFLRGDRADYEQYF	TGCAGTGTCTTCTTACGAGGGGACCGGGCTGACTACGAGCAGTACTTC
TRBV3-1	TRBJ2-7	-	few	CASSQAGQRGYEQYF	TGTGCCAGCAGCCAGGCCGGGCAAAGGGGCTACGAGCAGTACTTC
TRBV27	TRBJ2-1	TRBD2	-	CASRSGTNSYNEQFF	TGTGCCAGCAGGTCCGGGACTAACTCCTACAATGAGCAGTTCTTC
TRBV5-1	TRBJ2-5	TRBD1	few	CASSLEAGGSAVTQYF	TGCGCCAGCAGCTTGGAGGCAGGGGGCTCGGCTGTGACCCAGTACTTC
TRBV3-1	TRBJ1-2	TRBD1	-	CASSSNLEQGRGGYTF	TGTGCCAGCAGCTCTAACCTGGAACAGGGGCGAGGAGGCTACACCTTC
TRBV28	TRBJ2-1	-	few	CASTRPYNEQFF	TGTGCCAGCACGCGGCCCTACAATGAGCAGTTCTTC
TRBV25-1	TRBJ1-4	-	-	CASSARDVGFGGLFF	TGTGCCAGCAGTGCCCGGGACGTCGGTTTCGGGGGACTGTTTTTT
TRBV5-1	TRBJ2-1	-	-	CASSLGLVVGDNEQFF	TGCGCCAGCAGCTTGGGCCTAGTGGTAGGCGACAATGAGCAGTTCTTC
TRBV20-1	TRBJ2-7	-	-	CSADSDSTSYEQYF	TGCAGTGCTGACTCGGACAGTACCTCCTACGAGCAGTACTTC
TRBV14	TRBJ2-2	-	few	CASSPGWHTGELFF	TGTGCCAGCAGCCCCGGATGGCACACCGGGGAGCTGTTTTTT
TRBV5-1	TRBJ2-7	-	many	CASSLVPGASYEQYF	TGCGCCAGCAGCTTGGTGCCAGGGGCCTCCTACGAGCAGTACTTC
TRBV12-3/TRBV12-4	TRBJ2-2	TRBD1	few	CASILTGYTGELFF	TGTGCCAGCATTTTGACAGGGTACACCGGGGAGCTGTTTTTT
TRBV20-1	TRBJ1-2	-	-	CSAQRPPSYTF	TGCAGCGCCCAACGACCCCCTAGCTACACCTTC
TRBV4-1	TRBJ2-2	TRBD1	few	CASSRGTGRNTGELFF	TGCGCCAGCAGCCGGGGGACAGGGCGGAACACCGGGGAGCTGTTTTTT
TRBV25-1	TRBJ2-7	-	-	CASSDWGTYEQYF	TGTGCCAGCAGTGACTGGGGGACCTACGAGCAGTACTTC
TRBV24-1	TRBJ2-5	TRBD2	-	CATSDGLGETQYF	TGTGCCACCAGTGACGGACTAGGGGAGACCCAGTACTTC
TRBV18	TRBJ2-3	-	-	CASSPLGVGTDTQYF	TGTGCCAGCTCACCACTGGGGGTAGGCACAGATACGCAGTATTTT
TRBV18	TRBJ2-2	-	few	CASSPVAPANTGELFF	TGTGCCAGCTCACCAGTCGCTCCCGCGAACACCGGGGAGCTGTTTTTT
TRBV15	TRBJ2-5	-	-	CATSRATGLSQETQYF	TGTGCCACCAGCAGAGCCACGGGCCTATCTCAAGAGACCCAGTACTTC
TRBV4-2	TRBJ2-7	-	few	CASSQEWVLNYEQYF	TGTGCCAGCAGCCAAGAATGGGTTCTAAACTACGAGCAGTACTTC
TRBV2	TRBJ2-3	-	few	CASGAADTQYF	TGTGCCAGCGGGGCCGCAGATACGCAGTATTTT
TRBV29-1	TRBJ2-1	-	-	CSVLQGVSEQFF	TGCAGCGTTTTGCAGGGAGTTTCTGAGCAGTTCTTC
TRBV7-2	TRBJ1-3	TRBD1	-	CASSPDRATGNTIYF	TGTGCCAGCAGCCCGGACAGGGCCACTGGAAACACCATATATTTT
TRBV5-1	TRBJ2-7	TRBD2	-	CASRRGEFSYEQYF	TGCGCCAGCCGGCGGGGGGAATTCTCCTACGAGCAGTACTTC
TRBV7-2	TRBJ2-7	TRBD1	-	CASSKRTTGGIYEQYF	TGTGCCAGCAGCAAACGTACGACAGGGGGCATTTACGAGCAGTACTTC
TRBV29-1	TRBJ2-2	-	many	CSARFGGSSRELFF	TGCAGCGCCCGCTTTGGGGGGTCTAGCCGGGAGCTGTTTTTT
TRBV7-2	TRBJ1-3	-	-	CASSPVRQGDTIYF	TGTGCCAGCAGCCCCGTGAGGCAAGGAGACACCATATATTTT
TRBV6-1	TRBJ2-6	TRBD2	-	CASSSRAGANSGANVLTF	TGTGCCAGCAGCTCGAGGGCGGGAGCGAACTCTGGGGCCAACGTCCTGACTTTC
TRBV7-8	TRBJ2-6	-	few	CASSPLEAHSSGANVLTF	TGTGCCAGCAGCCCCTTAGAGGCCCACAGCTCTGGGGCCAACGTCCTGACTTTC
TRBV4-3	TRBJ2-1	TRBD2	-	CASSLDAGGSNEQFF	TGCGCCAGCAGCCTTGATGCGGGGGGATCTAATGAGCAGTTCTTC